Sequencing of this T cell receptor beta chain was carried out in a study of human T cells and chemical hapten exposure. Overall study context: Among samples, TCR yields varied mainly because of small differences in pooled library volume.

Study-level findings and limits: The number of TCRs above 1 in 1000 frequency did not change after DPC sensitization.

Per the germline V gene, CDR1 is DFQATT and CDR2 is SNEGSKA (reference sequence). This CDR3 region has 14 residues. The J segment lost 7 bases and the V segment lost 0 bases, leaving 5 bases of the junction unmatched. Whole blood, unfractionated, served as the material for total RNA extraction. Single cDNA molecules in the library carried unique molecular identifiers attached during preparation. Original analysis: A per-sample median of around 100,000 TCRs was observed, with counts ranging from about 20,000 to 750,000. Via MiXCR, TCRdb re-called the 5' RACE reads, giving one row per CDR3 protein. It is TCRdb's table, rather than the study itself, that gives the V and J calls and clone size. The profile shows approximately 150,000 distinct CDR3 sequences, around 4% of them singletons. This clonotype has at least ten counts. The antigen is not known.

This clonotype was sampled from a female donor in good health. The chain uses TRBV20-1 and TRBJ2-7, with 11 bases fitting TRBD2. CDR3 protein: CSARDLAGGREQYF. The CDR3 DNA reads as TGCAGTGCTAGAGATCTAGCGGGGGGCCGGGAGCAGTACTTC.